These 10 T cell receptor beta chains originate from one sample sequenced in a study of read filtering for tumor transcriptome and immune sequencing. Molecular barcoded adaptors covering alpha/delta and beta/gamma chains were used on about 390 ng RNA. In TCRdb, the reads were re-called with MiXCR into one record per CDR3 protein. Among over 15,000 distinct CDR3 sequences, approximately 20% were seen once, and the ten largest hold approximately 25%. The sample was a population of CD138-negative cells sorted from bone marrow. Source of these receptors: a donor at least 40 years old with multiple myeloma.

As regards this clonotype: A much larger clone is a single base away; this may be a read error. J is TRBJ2-7 and V is TRBV30; 8 bases fit TRBD2. The CDR3 totals 14 residues. Trimming at V came to 0 bases and at J to 5 bases, leaving 6 bases not matched to a gene. Germline V CDR1 and CDR2: GTSNPN, SVGIG (reference sequence). This CDR3 is CAWSVSGNLDEQYF. CDR3 bases: TGTGCCTGGAGTGTTAGCGGGAATTTGGACGAGCAGTACTTC.

This clonotype was counted between two and nine times. The chain carries TRBV20-1 and TRBJ2-7; TRBD2 matches at 10 bases. J was trimmed by 3 bases and V by 3 bases; bases with no gene match: 5. CDR1 DFQATT and CDR2 SNEGSKA come from the germline V gene (reference sequence). The CDR3 has 14 amino acids. CDR3 region: CSARSGRVYYEQYF. The CDR3 coding sequence is TGCAGTGCTAGGAGCGGGAGGGTTTACTACGAGCAGTACTTC.

The chain joins TRBV29-1 to TRBJ1-1; possibly TRBD1 for D (6 bases). The CDR3 totals 13 residues. Per germline, CDR1 SQVTM and CDR2 ANQGSEA. Trimming stripped 4 bases from V and 6 bases from J, with 15 bases between. CDR3 region: CSVARDNGAEAFF. In DNA, the CDR3 is TGCAGCGTTGCCAGGGACAACGGGGCTGAAGCTTTCTTT.

This clonotype has ten or more counts. The chain has TRBV5-4 and TRBJ2-3, with D perhaps TRBD1 (5 bases). V lost 2 bases and J 3 bases, leaving 13 bases between the germline ends. Looked up from germline, CDR1 is SGHNT and CDR2 is YYREEE (reference sequence). This CDR3 region has 15 residues. The CDR3 is CASSFRGRPTDTQYF. The CDR3 DNA reads as TGTGCCAGCAGCTTTAGGGGAAGGCCTACAGATACGCAGTATTTT.

V usage is TRBV6-2 or TRBV6-3 and J usage is TRBJ2-3; a possible D gene is TRBD1 (7 bases). Between the trimmed V and J ends, which lost 7 bases and 3 bases, there was a span of 20 bases. From germline, CDR1 is MNHEY and CDR2 SVGEGT. The CDR3 has 16 amino acids. CDR3 sequence (DNA): TGTGCCAGCATGCCAGGGACGACAGGGAGGACAGATACGCAGTATTTT. It is translated as CASMPGTTGRTDTQYF.

In its sample, this clonotype was seen many times. The chain couples TRBV7-2 to TRBJ1-6, with D maybe TRBD1 (6 bases). V lost 4 bases to trimming and J lost 10 bases, with 23 bases between them. This CDR3 spans 17 amino acids. Per the germline V gene, CDR1 is SGHTA and CDR2 is FQGNSA. The CDR3 spells CASSSTPQGLFGSPLHF. Written as DNA, the CDR3 is TGTGCCAGCAGCTCGACACCACAGGGATTATTTGGATCACCCCTCCACTTT.

The sample holds many counts of this clonotype. The chain employs TRBV28 and TRBJ1-4; perhaps TRBD1 as D (5 bases). The CDR3 has 16 residues. Per the germline V gene, CDR1 is MDHEN and CDR2 is SYDVKM. Trimming took 3 bases from V and 0 from J, leaving 11 bases between them. The DNA of the CDR3 is TGTGCCAGCAGTTTCGGGGGGACTGCAACTAATGAAAAACTGTTTTTT. Translating it yields CASSFGGTATNEKLFF.

This clonotype was recorded at least ten times. The gene calls are TRBV11-2 and TRBJ2-1; D is unresolved. The ends were cut back, 2 bases at V and 9 bases at J, with 17 bases in the middle. Germline assignment: CDR1 SGHAT and CDR2 FQNNGV. This CDR3 has 15 amino acids. The CDR3 is CASSLRERAIIEQFF. CDR3 DNA: TGTGCCAGCAGCTTAAGAGAGAGAGCAATTATTGAGCAGTTCTTC.

In its sample, this clonotype was seen many times. The chain is built from TRBV5-4 and TRBJ2-1; 10 bases map to TRBD1. CDR1 and CDR2 (germline): SGHNT, YYREEE (reference sequence). The ends lost 0 bases at V and 10 bases at J; junction bases unmatched: 7. The CDR3 is 15 amino acids. CDR3 loop: CASSLAGTGVGEQFF. In DNA, the CDR3 is TGTGCCAGCAGCTTGGCCGGGACAGGGGTGGGCGAGCAGTTCTTC.

This clonotype has just a few counts. At one end the junction does not follow the germline gene, possibly because of a read error. This chain connects TRBV28 to TRBJ2-7, with D possibly called TRBD1 or TRBD2 (6 bases each). In germline, CDR1 is MDHEN, CDR2 SYDVKM. This CDR3 spans 16 amino acids. CDR3 DNA sequence: TGTGCCAGCAGTTTTGGAGGAGGGGGTACATCCTACGAGCGGTACTTC. Amino acid sequence: CASSFGGGGTSYERYF.